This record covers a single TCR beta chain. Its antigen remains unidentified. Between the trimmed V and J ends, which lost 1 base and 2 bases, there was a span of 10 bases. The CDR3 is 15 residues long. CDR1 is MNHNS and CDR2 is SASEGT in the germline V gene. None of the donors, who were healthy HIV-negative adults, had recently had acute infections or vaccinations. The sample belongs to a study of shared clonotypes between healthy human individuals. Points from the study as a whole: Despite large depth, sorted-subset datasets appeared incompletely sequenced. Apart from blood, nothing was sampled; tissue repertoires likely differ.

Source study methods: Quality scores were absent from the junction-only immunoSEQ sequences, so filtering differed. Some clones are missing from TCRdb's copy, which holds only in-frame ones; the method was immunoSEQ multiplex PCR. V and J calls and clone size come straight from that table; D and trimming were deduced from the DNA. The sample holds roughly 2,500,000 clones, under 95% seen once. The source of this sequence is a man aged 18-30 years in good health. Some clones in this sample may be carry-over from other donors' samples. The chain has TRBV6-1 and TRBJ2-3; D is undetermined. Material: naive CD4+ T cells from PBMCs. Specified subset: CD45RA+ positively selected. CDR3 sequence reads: CASSEEYSDTDTQYF. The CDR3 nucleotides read TGTGCCAGCAGTGAAGAGTACTCCGACACAGATACGCAGTATTTT.